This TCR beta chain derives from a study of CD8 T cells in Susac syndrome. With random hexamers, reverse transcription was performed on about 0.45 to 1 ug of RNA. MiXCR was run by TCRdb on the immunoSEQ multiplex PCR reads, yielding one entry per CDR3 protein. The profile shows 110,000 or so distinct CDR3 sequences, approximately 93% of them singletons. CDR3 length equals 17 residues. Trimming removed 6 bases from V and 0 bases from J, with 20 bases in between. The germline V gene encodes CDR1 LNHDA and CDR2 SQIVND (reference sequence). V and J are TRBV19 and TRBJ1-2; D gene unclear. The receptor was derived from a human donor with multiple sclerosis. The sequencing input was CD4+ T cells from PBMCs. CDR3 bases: TGTGCCAGTAGCCACCAGGACCTACCCGGGGCTAACTATGGCTACACCTTC. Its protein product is CASSHQDLPGANYGYTF. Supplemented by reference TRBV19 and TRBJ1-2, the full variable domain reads DGGITQSPKYLFRKEGQNVTLSCEQNLNHDAMYWYRQDPGQGLRLIYYSQIVNDFQKGDIAEGYSVSREKKESFPLTVTSAQKNPTAFYLCASSHQDLPGANYGYTFGSGTRLTVV.